Each of the 26 T cell receptor beta chains below was sequenced from the same sample in a study of blood T cell repertoires in COVID-19. Sequenced by immunoSEQ multiplex PCR; TCRdb stores in-frame clones only, minus some. The sample lists about 73,000 clones, 89% occurring once. The sequencing sample was made of peripheral blood. These receptor sequences come from a man older than 75 with acute or convalescent COVID-19.

This clone has a single count. The gene calls are TRBV7-3 and TRBJ1-5; D unresolved. Germline CDR1 and CDR2: SGHTA and FQGTGA. The CDR3 runs to 15 residues. Trimming removed 2 bases at V and 5 bases at J, with 13 bases between. This CDR3 is CASSLGWPGDQPQHF. DNA for the CDR3: TGTGCCAGCAGCTTAGGTTGGCCGGGAGATCAGCCCCAGCATTTT.

The DNA of the CDR3 is TGTGCCACCATCACTCCGGGACAGGGTGAGGTGGGGCAGTACTTC. The encoded protein is CATITPGQGEVGQYF. The chain couples TRBV28 to TRBJ2-7, with 9 bases that match TRBD1. Unmatched junction bases numbered 19, after V lost 10 bases and J lost 9 bases. Germline assignment: CDR1 MDHEN and CDR2 SYDVKM. This CDR3 has 15 residues.

The chain links TRBV4-1 to TRBJ1-5; 9 bases fit TRBD1. CDR3 size: 17 residues. The germline CDR1 and CDR2 sequences are MGHRA and YSYEKL. V dropped 1 base and J dropped 6; count of bases not matched to a gene: 10. The chain's CDR3 is CASSQVWSQGAGQPQHF. CDR3 DNA: TGCGCCAGCAGCCAAGTATGGTCACAGGGGGCGGGTCAGCCCCAGCATTTT.

The rearrangement links TRBV2 to TRBJ1-2; D is ambiguous. The CDR3 runs to 11 residues. Germline V gives CDR1 SNHLY, CDR2 FYNNEI. Trimming took off 10 bases at V and 7 bases at J, with 13 bases between the two ends. CDR3 region: CATGVGGGYTF. The CDR3 DNA sequence: TGTGCCACGGGAGTCGGAGGTGGCTACACCTTC.

This chain links TRBV29-1 with TRBJ2-3; 12 nucleotides line up with TRBD2. Trimming at V came to 6 bases and at J to 0 bases, leaving 4 bases not matched to a gene. There are 15 residues in the CDR3. Germline CDR1 reads SQVTM; CDR2 reads ANQGSEA. The CDR3 region is CSVRGLAGSTDTQYF. The CDR3 region has the DNA TGCAGCGTCAGGGGACTAGCGGGCAGCACAGATACGCAGTATTTT.

The chain couples TRBV5-4 to TRBJ2-5, with 13 bases fitting TRBD2. Germline V gives CDR1 SGHNT, CDR2 YYREEE (reference sequence). V shed 3 bases, J shed 1 base, and the junction held 3 bases outside the gene matches. The CDR3 sequence is 16 residues long. The CDR3 spells CASSSGLAGIQETQYF. As DNA, the CDR3 is TGTGCCAGCAGCTCGGGACTAGCGGGGATCCAAGAGACCCAGTACTTC.

The rearrangement joins TRBV5-1 to TRBJ2-2; D may be TRBD1 (6 bases). The CDR3 contains 15 residues. Trimming left V 4 bases short and J 4 bases short, with 14 bases between. Germline assignment: CDR1 SGHRS and CDR2 YFSETQ. The CDR3 reads CASSPAGGATGELFF. CDR3 nucleotide sequence: TGCGCCAGCAGCCCGGCTGGGGGCGCCACCGGGGAGCTGTTTTTT.

V is TRBV7-8 and J is TRBJ1-1, with D possibly TRBD1 on 5 matching bases. The ends were cut back, 1 base at V and 7 bases at J, with 16 bases in the middle. The CDR3 length is 15 residues. Germline V lookup: CDR1 SGHVS, CDR2 FQNEAQ. CDR3 bases: TGTGCCAGCAGCTTAGGGCGGGCGGGAACAGGTGAAGCTTTCTTT. It specifies CASSLGRAGTGEAFF. The entire variable domain, with the rest obtained from reference TRBV7-8 and TRBJ1-1, is as follows: GAGVSQSPRYKVAKRGQDVALRCDPISGHVSLFWYQQALGQGPEFLTYFQNEAQLDKSGLPSDRFFAERPEGSVSTLKIQRTQQEDSAVYLCASSLGRAGTGEAFFGQGTRLTVV.

The rearrangement links TRBV30 to TRBJ1-2; 7 bases line up with TRBD1. J lost 5 bases, V lost 3 bases, and 6 bases had no gene match. CDR1 and CDR2 (germline): GTSNPN, SVGIG (reference sequence). The CDR3 sequence is 13 residues long. CDR3 nucleotides: TGTGCCTGGAGCCCAGGGGGTGGGTATGGCTACACCTTC. Translating gives CAWSPGGGYGYTF. Full variable domain (outside the CDR3, taken from reference TRBV30 and TRBJ1-2): SQTIHQWPATLVQPVGSPLSLECTVEGTSNPNLYWYRQAAGRGLQLLFYSVGIGQISSEVPQNLSASRPQDRQFILSSKKLLLSDSGFYLCAWSPGGGYGYTFGSGTRLTVV.

The rearrangement links TRBV6-2 or TRBV6-3 to TRBJ1-1; 10 bases match TRBD1. The CDR3 covers 16 residues. V was clipped by 5 bases and J by 2 bases; unmatched bases: 8. Per germline, CDR1 MNHEY and CDR2 SVGEGT. CDR3 coding DNA: TGTGCCAGCAGTGCAACCGGGACAGGGGCTAACACTGAAGCTTTCTTT. Amino acid sequence: CASSATGTGANTEAFF.

As for this clone: Compared with germline, one end of the junction differs, possibly owing to a read error. V usage is TRBV12-3 or TRBV12-4 and J usage is TRBJ1-1; 9 bases match TRBD1. CDR3 length: 13 amino acids. The CDR3, as DNA: TGTGCCAGCAGATTAGGGACAGGGCGAGAAGCTTTCTTT. Translation: CASRLGTGREAFF.

This rearrangement joins TRBV19 to TRBJ1-2; D might be TRBD1 (5 bases). Trimming pared 6 bases from V and 4 bases from J, leaving 6 bases between. From germline, CDR1 is LNHDA and CDR2 SQIVND (reference sequence). CDR3 length: 11 amino acids. The CDR3 is CASRQGYGYTF. The CDR3 DNA reads as TGTGCCAGTAGGCAGGGCTATGGCTACACCTTC.

V gene TRBV4-2 combines with J gene TRBJ1-2, with a weak D call TRBD1 (6 bases). The CDR3 has 14 residues. Germline V CDR1 and CDR2: LGHNA, YNFKEQ. Trimming stripped 0 bases from V and 2 bases from J, with 7 bases between. The CDR3 loop reads CASSQDGQNYGYTF. The CDR3 region has the DNA TGTGCCAGCAGCCAAGATGGACAGAACTATGGCTACACCTTC.

This chain uses TRBV6-5 with TRBJ2-1; 10 nucleotides align to TRBD2. The CDR3 contains 15 residues. Germline CDR1 reads MNHEY; CDR2 reads SVGAGI. The J segment lost 6 bases and the V segment lost 3 bases, leaving 5 bases of the junction unmatched. CDR3 sequence: CASSYMASGSNEQFF. CDR3 sequence (DNA): TGTGCCAGCAGTTATATGGCTAGCGGGAGCAATGAGCAGTTCTTC.

The chain recombines TRBV28 with TRBJ2-7; a weak D match, TRBD2 (7 bases). The CDR3 covers 14 residues. Trimming removed 6 bases at V and 6 bases at J, with 18 bases between. Per germline, CDR1 MDHEN and CDR2 SYDVKM. CDR3 sequence (DNA): TGTGCCAGCAGCGCCGCCCTGGGGGGGCGCGAGCAGTACTTC. The encoded protein is CASSAALGGREQYF.

This chain joins TRBV6-2 or TRBV6-3 and TRBJ1-3; D not resolved. V lost 0 bases, J lost 0 bases, and 3 bases lay in between. Germline CDR1 and CDR2: MNHEY and SVGEGT. This CDR3 is built from 14 residues. DNA of the CDR3: TGTGCCAGCAGTTACTCGGCCTCTGGAAACACCATATATTTT. Amino acids: CASSYSASGNTIYF.

This chain uses TRBV6-6 with TRBJ2-5, with 10 positions matching TRBD1. Per germline, CDR1 MNHNY and CDR2 SVGAGI (reference sequence). J was trimmed by 5 bases and V by 9 bases; bases with no gene match: 9. CDR3 length: 14 amino acids. CDR3 amino acids: CASRRQGARETQYF. The CDR3 nucleotides are TGTGCCAGTCGCAGACAGGGGGCGAGGGAGACCCAGTACTTC.

The chain recombines TRBV5-1 with TRBJ1-1, with TRBD1 as a possible D gene (6 bases). The CDR3 has 14 residues. The ends were cut back, 2 bases at V and 0 bases at J, with 8 bases in the middle. Germline loops: CDR1 SGHRS, CDR2 YFSETQ. The DNA of the CDR3 is TGCGCCAGCAGCTTCGACAGGTTGAACACTGAAGCTTTCTTT. Its protein product is CASSFDRLNTEAFF. Supplemented by reference TRBV5-1 and TRBJ1-1, the full variable domain reads KAGVTQTPRYLIKTRGQQVTLSCSPISGHRSVSWYQQTPGQGLQFLFEYFSETQRNKGNFPGRFSGRQFSNSRSEMNVSTLELGDSALYLCASSFDRLNTEAFFGQGTRLTVV.

This clone has only a few counts. CDR3 nucleotide sequence: TGTGCCAGCAGTGACCGGGCAGGGGGCCAAGCTAACTATGGCTACACCTTC. This sequence encodes CASSDRAGGQANYGYTF. The V call is TRBV2, the J call TRBJ1-2; the match to TRBD1 covers 8 bases. CDR3 length: 17 amino acids. J lost 0 bases, V lost 3 bases, and 9 bases had no gene match. Germline V lookup: CDR1 SNHLY, CDR2 FYNNEI.

The rearrangement uses TRBV3-1 (or the pseudogene TRBV3-2) and TRBJ2-5; 10 nucleotides line up with TRBD1. The junction had 2 bases not matched to a gene; V was cut back by 0 bases and J by 1 base. This CDR3 contains 16 residues. In germline, CDR1 is LGHDT, CDR2 YNNKEL (reference sequence). The CDR3 bases are TGTGCCAGCAGCCAAGAGGGGACAGGGGTCCAAGAGACCCAGTACTTC. This gives the protein CASSQEGTGVQETQYF.

The V call is TRBV29-1, the J call TRBJ1-1; possibly TRBD1 for D (5 bases). Germline V CDR1 and CDR2: SQVTM, ANQGSEA. Deletions cut 7 bases from V and 11 bases from J, with 14 bases between. The CDR3 covers 10 residues. The CDR3 reads CSASQGFAFF. The CDR3 DNA reads TGCAGCGCCTCTCAGGGATTCGCTTTCTTT. Full variable domain (outside the CDR3, taken from reference TRBV29-1 and TRBJ1-1): SAVISQKPSRDICQRGTSLTIQCQVDSQVTMMFWYRQQPGQSLTLIATANQGSEATYESGFVIDKFPISRPNLTFSTLTVSNMSPEDSSIYLCSASQGFAFFGQGTRLTVV.

This clone was counted a single time. The chain couples TRBV7-9 to TRBJ2-7, with a tentative D call TRBD2 (6 bases). This CDR3 spans 14 amino acids. V lost 5 bases to trimming and J lost 2 bases, with 13 bases between them. Germline CDR1 is SEHNR and CDR2 is FQNEAQ (reference sequence). The CDR3 protein is CASSPREFPYEQYF. For the CDR3, the DNA is TGTGCCAGCAGCCCCCGGGAGTTTCCCTACGAGCAGTACTTC.

The J gene is TRBJ1-1, the V gene TRBV7-6, with unresolved D. CDR3 length: 13 residues. Germline V gene sequence: CDR1 SGHVS, CDR2 FNYEAQ. V was clipped by 2 bases and J by 1 base, with 5 bases between them. CDR3 sequence (DNA): TGTGCCAGCAGCTTATCGGGGAACACTGAAGCTTTCTTT. The encoded protein is CASSLSGNTEAFF.

The V gene is TRBV13, the J gene TRBJ1-2; no clear D gene. The CDR3 is made up of 12 amino acids. With 8 bases removed from V and 5 bases from J, the gap between germline ends came to 12 bases. Germline V lookup: CDR1 PRHDT, CDR2 FYEKMQ (reference sequence). CDR3 bases: TGTGCCAGCGCCCTCGGGAAATATGGCTACACCTTC. As protein: CASALGKYGYTF.

The chain combines TRBV7-6 with TRBJ2-3; the D gene is possibly TRBD2 (6 bases). The ends were cut back, 4 bases at V and 10 bases at J, with 12 bases in the middle. The CDR3 extends over 12 amino acids. The germline V gene has CDR1 SGHVS and CDR2 FNYEAQ. CDR3 nucleotide sequence: TGTGCCAGCAGCTCCTTGGGACTGGCGCAGTATTTT. Encoded protein: CASSSLGLAQYF.

This sequence joins TRBV7-9 and TRBJ1-1; 7 bases align to TRBD1. The ends lost 5 bases at V and 2 bases at J; junction bases unmatched: 5. The CDR3 has 14 amino acids. The germline V gene has CDR1 SEHNR and CDR2 FQNEAQ (reference sequence). As DNA, the CDR3 is TGTGCCAGCAGCCCACAGGGGATTAACACTGAAGCTTTCTTT. It is translated as CASSPQGINTEAFF.